The following is a T cell receptor (beta chain) sequence with its context. The sample originates from a study of T cell responses to AZD1222 COVID-19 vaccine. Second-dose intervals near 4 or 12 weeks were combined. Assay: immunoSEQ multiplex PCR; the TCRdb copy retains only in-frame clones and omits some. The repertoire holds roughly 200,000 clones, with approximately 90% as singletons. The sequenced sample was peripheral blood, obtained 28 days after the second AZD1222 dose. The sequence was obtained from an adult who received the AZD1222 COVID-19 vaccine.

The CDR3 DNA is TGTGCCAGCTCACCCACCCGGACAGTAAACACCGGGGAGCTGTTTTTT. Its protein product is CASSPTRTVNTGELFF. The chain links TRBV18 to TRBJ2-2; possible D gene TRBD1, 6 bases. The CDR3 runs to 16 residues. V was trimmed by 3 bases and J by 2 bases, leaving 13 bases between them. Germline lookup yields CDR1 KGHSH and CDR2 LQKENI.